The present entry profiles one T cell receptor (beta chain) with its context. The target of this receptor is not known. There are no base qualities to consult, and no much larger clone falls within one base. Genomic DNA was extracted from sorted cells for sequencing of the TCRbeta CDR3 region. TCRbeta CDR3 regions were sequenced using the immunoSEQ Assay. TCRdb mirrors the immuneACCESS table, restricted to in-frame sequences. Some clones are absent from its copies; in checked studies, under half trace to an unresolved V gene, and the reason for the others is unknown. Across this sample there are 40,000 to 60,000 clones, with 80% to 90% seen only once. The ten largest clones capture about 1.5% of the sample. The trial excluded patients who had a history of autoimmune disease or who were on systemic immunosuppression. Peripheral blood for TCR sequencing was collected from all dose cohorts at baseline, on cycle 4 day 1, and on cycle 7 day 1. The samples were drawn from a first-in-human, open-label, multicenter phase I dose-escalation trial of ivuxolimab. Adults with locally advanced or metastatic melanoma, renal cell, hepatocellular, or head and neck squamous cell carcinoma were enrolled in the trial. CD4+ and CD8+ T cells were sorted separately from peripheral blood before TCR sequencing.

The CDR3 measures 11 amino acids from cysteine to phenylalanine. Only the CDR3 DNA stays, 33 bases, in frame from base 1. Reading the germline V gene gives CDR1 MNHEY and CDR2 SVGAGI. The V and J ends are trimmed by 4 bases and 6 bases, leaving 7 bases between them. The data are from a study of OX40 agonist ivuxolimab in advanced cancers. In terms of the full investigation: The costimulatory receptor OX40 (CD134) was targeted by ivuxolimab, a fully human IgG2 agonistic monoclonal antibody. Intravenous ivuxolimab was administered to patients every 2 weeks at six dose levels: 0.01, 0.1, 0.3, 1.5, 3 and 10 mg/kg. Among the 50 to 55 dose-escalation patients, around 20 had hepatocellular carcinoma, roughly 15 melanoma, 9 renal cell carcinoma and 9 head and neck cancer. In the dose-escalation cohort, 75% to 90% of patients were male, and the mean age was approximately 60 years with a range of about 20 to 80. Prior anti-PD-1, anti-PD-L1 or anti-CTLA-4 therapy was permitted, and checkpoint inhibitors had been received by about two fifths of dose-escalation patients. Partial responses occurred in three dose-escalation patients: two with cutaneous melanoma and one with hepatocellular carcinoma. Peripheral TCRbeta sequencing was intended to test whether TCR sequence diversity was altered and clonal T-cell expansion was caused by ivuxolimab. The paper describes the monotherapy dose-escalation part (N of about 47 patients) of the phase I trial of ivuxolimab. Findings and caveats that apply to the study as a whole: After ivuxolimab, expanded clones were on average more numerous among CD8+ T cells than among CD4+ T cells. Which antigens the clonally expanded peripheral T cells were specific for was not determined. In the 0.1-3.0 mg/kg groups, partial responders were among the patients with the lowest normalized peripheral clonal expansion, particularly in CD8+ T cells. Clonal expansion of both CD4+ and CD8+ blood T cells was observed from baseline to week 6 at doses 0.1 to 3.0 mg/kg. Low levels of normalized T-cell clonal expansion were also seen in some patients who did not respond.

The origin of this receptor is an adult with an advanced solid tumor such as melanoma, head and neck, liver or kidney cancer. The source material was CD4+ or CD8+ T cells sorted from blood, sampled in a trial of the OX40 agonist ivuxolimab. The rearrangement combines TRBV6-5 with TRBJ2-7, with the D gene too uncertain to name. Here is the DNA: TGTGCCAGCAGTTCTTTCGGCGAGCAGTACTTC. This codes for CASSSFGEQYF.